One sample yielded the 10 T cell receptor beta chains listed below, sequenced in a study of T cell repertoires in ileal Crohn's disease. Generated by immunoSEQ multiplex PCR, the TCRdb table keeps only in-frame clones and is missing some. In the table there are roughly 10,000 clones, over 75% of which are singletons. The time point denotes: inflamed ileum from the surgical specimen. Specimen: ileal tissue. The receptors originated from an adult with Crohn's disease.

CDR3 protein: CASSSTVYSGNTIYF. CDR3 coding DNA: TGTGCCAGCAGTTCCACGGTCTACTCTGGAAACACCATATATTTT. The chain recombines TRBV11-2 with TRBJ1-3; unclear D gene. This CDR3 spans 15 amino acids. V shed 6 bases and J shed 0 bases, with 12 bases lying between them. Looked up from germline, CDR1 is SGHAT and CDR2 is FQNNGV.

In its sample, this clone was seen once. The CDR3 is CAWSSRQEAFF. DNA of the CDR3: TGTGCCTGGAGTTCACGACAGGAAGCTTTCTTT. The chain uses TRBV30 and TRBJ1-1; D is possibly TRBD1 (5 bases). The germline V gene encodes CDR1 GTSNPN and CDR2 SVGIG (reference sequence). This CDR3 has 11 amino acids. V was shortened by 2 bases and J by 8 bases, with 9 bases between the two germline ends.

This rearrangement joins TRBV27 to TRBJ2-7; 9 nucleotides line up with TRBD2. CDR3 length: 16 amino acids. Germline V gene sequence: CDR1 MNHEY, CDR2 SMNVEV (reference sequence). After removal of 10 bases from V and 0 bases from J, the junction contained 13 bases not matched to a gene. The CDR3, as DNA: TGTGCCATTCCGGGACTAGCTCCTATCAGCTCCTACGAGCAGTACTTC. Encoded protein: CAIPGLAPISSYEQYF.

The chain couples TRBV27 to TRBJ1-2, with a possible D match to TRBD1 (6 bases). The V gene lost 2 bases and the J gene lost 7 bases, with 14 bases spanning the gap. This CDR3 contains 14 residues. The germline V gene encodes CDR1 MNHEY and CDR2 SMNVEV (reference sequence). The CDR3 here is CASSLKGRGGGYTF. The CDR3 DNA is TGTGCCAGCAGTTTAAAGGGCAGGGGCGGTGGCTACACCTTC.

The V call is TRBV10-3, the J call TRBJ2-2; D is perhaps TRBD1 or TRBD2 (6 bases each). The CDR3 runs 15 residues. The V gene's germline CDR1 is ENHRY and CDR2 SYGVKD. Trimming pared 2 bases from V and 6 bases from J, leaving 13 bases between. CDR3 coding DNA: TGTGCCATCAGTGAGGTTCGAGGGGGGCCCGGGGAGCTGTTTTTT. Its translation is CAISEVRGGPGELFF.

The gene calls are TRBV18 and TRBJ2-1; D is perhaps TRBD2 (6 bases). The germline gives CDR1 KGHSH, CDR2 LQKENI. The ends were cut back, 3 bases at V and 6 bases at J, with 15 bases in the middle. The CDR3 is 15 residues long. The CDR3 sequence is CASSPSQRGGNEQFF. The CDR3 DNA reads as TGTGCCAGCTCACCGTCCCAGAGGGGAGGCAATGAGCAGTTCTTC.

The V call is TRBV6-5, the J call TRBJ2-5, with D perhaps given as TRBD1 or TRBD2 (5 bases each). The CDR3 extends over 12 amino acids. V was shortened by 8 bases and J by 5 bases, with 12 bases between the two germline ends. The germline gives CDR1 MNHEY, CDR2 SVGAGI. CDR3 nucleotides: TGTGCCAGCGGCCGGGGCCCCGAGACCCAGTACTTC. Its translation: CASGRGPETQYF.

The chain is built from TRBV20-1 and TRBJ2-2; D uncertain. V was cut by 4 bases and J by 4 bases, with 4 bases left in between. CDR3 length: 11 residues. Germline-derived CDR1 and CDR2 are DFQATT and SNEGSKA (reference sequence). In DNA, the CDR3 is TGCAGTGCTACGCTCACCGGGGAGCTGTTTTTT. Its protein product is CSATLTGELFF.

Comments on this clone: Mismatch with germline at one junction end may stem from a read error. The V call is TRBV5-8, the J call TRBJ2-5; D ambiguous. CDR3 length: 9 amino acids. Germline assignment: CDR1 SGHTS and CDR2 YDEGEE. CDR3 coding DNA: TGTGCCAGCAGCTTACTTCCCGACTTC. Translation gives CASSLLPDF.

V is TRBV4-3 and J is TRBJ2-3; D may be TRBD1 (7 bases). This CDR3 is built from 16 residues. Germline values: CDR1 LGHNA, CDR2 YSLEER. Trimming took 0 bases from V and 6 from J, leaving 16 bases between them. DNA of the CDR3: TGCGCCAGCAGCCAAGATTTTATGGCAGGGGGGGATACGCAGTATTTT. Its protein is CASSQDFMAGGDTQYF.